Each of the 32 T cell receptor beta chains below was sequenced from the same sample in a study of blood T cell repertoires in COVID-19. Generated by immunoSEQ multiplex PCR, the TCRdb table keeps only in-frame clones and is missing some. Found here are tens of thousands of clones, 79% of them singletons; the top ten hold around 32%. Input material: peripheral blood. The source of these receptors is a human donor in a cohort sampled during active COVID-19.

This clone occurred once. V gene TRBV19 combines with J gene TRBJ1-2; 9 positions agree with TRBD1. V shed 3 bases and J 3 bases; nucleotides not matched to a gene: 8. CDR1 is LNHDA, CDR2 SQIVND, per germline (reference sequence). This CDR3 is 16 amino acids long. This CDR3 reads CASSMAGTGLDYGYTF. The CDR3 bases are TGTGCCAGTAGTATGGCCGGGACAGGGTTGGACTATGGCTACACCTTC.

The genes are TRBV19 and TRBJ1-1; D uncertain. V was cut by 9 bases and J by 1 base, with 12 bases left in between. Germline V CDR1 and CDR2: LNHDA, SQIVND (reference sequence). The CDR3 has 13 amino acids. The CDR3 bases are TGTGCCAGCGTTAGACGGGAGAACACTGAAGCTTTCTTT. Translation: CASVRRENTEAFF.

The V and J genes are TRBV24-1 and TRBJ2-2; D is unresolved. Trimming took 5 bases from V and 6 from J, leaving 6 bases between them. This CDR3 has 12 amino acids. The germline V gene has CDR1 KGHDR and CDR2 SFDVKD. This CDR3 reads CATSGGSGELFF. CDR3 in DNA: TGTGCCACCAGTGGTGGCTCCGGGGAGCTGTTTTTT.

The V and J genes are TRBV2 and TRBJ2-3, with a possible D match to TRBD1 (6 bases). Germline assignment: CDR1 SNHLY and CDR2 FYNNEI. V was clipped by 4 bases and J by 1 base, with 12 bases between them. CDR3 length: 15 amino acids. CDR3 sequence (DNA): TGTGCCAGCAGTGCCCAGGGGCTAGGCACAGATACGCAGTATTTT. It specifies CASSAQGLGTDTQYF.

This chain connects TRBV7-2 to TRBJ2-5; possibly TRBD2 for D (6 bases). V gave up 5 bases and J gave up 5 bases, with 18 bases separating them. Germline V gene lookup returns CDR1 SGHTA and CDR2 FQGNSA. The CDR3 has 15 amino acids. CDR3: CASSRGSGRGETQYF. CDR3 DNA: TGTGCCAGCAGCAGGGGCAGTGGTCGGGGGGAGACCCAGTACTTC.

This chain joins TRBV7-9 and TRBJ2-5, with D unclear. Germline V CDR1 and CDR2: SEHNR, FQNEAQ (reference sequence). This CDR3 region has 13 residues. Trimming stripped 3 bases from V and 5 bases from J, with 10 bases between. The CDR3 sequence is CASSFTATETQYF. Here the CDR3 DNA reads TGTGCCAGCAGCTTCACAGCTACGGAGACCCAGTACTTC.

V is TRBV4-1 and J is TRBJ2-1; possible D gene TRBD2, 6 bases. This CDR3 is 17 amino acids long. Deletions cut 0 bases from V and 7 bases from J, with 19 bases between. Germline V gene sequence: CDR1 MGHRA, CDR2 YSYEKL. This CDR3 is CASSQDSFAGITNEQFF. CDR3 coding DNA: TGCGCCAGCAGCCAAGATTCCTTCGCGGGAATAACGAATGAGCAGTTCTTC.

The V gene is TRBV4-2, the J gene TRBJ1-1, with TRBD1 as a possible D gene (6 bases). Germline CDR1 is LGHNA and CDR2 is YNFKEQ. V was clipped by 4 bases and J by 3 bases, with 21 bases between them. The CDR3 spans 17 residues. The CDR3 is CASSPLYGGRKDTEAFF. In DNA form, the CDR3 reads TGTGCCAGCAGCCCGCTATACGGGGGGCGGAAAGACACTGAAGCTTTCTTT.

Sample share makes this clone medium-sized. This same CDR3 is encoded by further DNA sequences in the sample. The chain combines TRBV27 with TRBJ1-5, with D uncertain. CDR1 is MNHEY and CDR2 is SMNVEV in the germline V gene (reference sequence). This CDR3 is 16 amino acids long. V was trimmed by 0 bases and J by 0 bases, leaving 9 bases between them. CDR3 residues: CASSLSGSYSNQPQHF. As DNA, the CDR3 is TGTGCCAGCAGTTTATCTGGGAGTTATAGCAATCAGCCCCAGCATTTT.

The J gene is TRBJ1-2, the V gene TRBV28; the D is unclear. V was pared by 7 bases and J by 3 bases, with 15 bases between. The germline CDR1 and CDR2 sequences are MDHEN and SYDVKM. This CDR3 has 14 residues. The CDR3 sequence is CASTEEGRDYGYTF. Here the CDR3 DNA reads TGTGCCAGCACGGAGGAGGGCCGTGACTATGGCTACACCTTC.

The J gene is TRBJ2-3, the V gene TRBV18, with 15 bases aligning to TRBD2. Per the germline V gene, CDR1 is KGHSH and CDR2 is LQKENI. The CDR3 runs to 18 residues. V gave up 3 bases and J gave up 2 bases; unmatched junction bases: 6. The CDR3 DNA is TGTGCCAGCTCACCCCGGACTAGCGGGAGGGCCGTCACAGATACGCAGTATTTT. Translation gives CASSPRTSGRAVTDTQYF.

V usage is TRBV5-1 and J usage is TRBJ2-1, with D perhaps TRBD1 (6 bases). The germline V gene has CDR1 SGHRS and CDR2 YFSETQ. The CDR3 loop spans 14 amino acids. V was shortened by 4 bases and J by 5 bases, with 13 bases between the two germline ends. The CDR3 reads CASSQGIQDNEQFF. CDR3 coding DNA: TGCGCCAGCAGCCAGGGGATTCAGGACAATGAGCAGTTCTTC.

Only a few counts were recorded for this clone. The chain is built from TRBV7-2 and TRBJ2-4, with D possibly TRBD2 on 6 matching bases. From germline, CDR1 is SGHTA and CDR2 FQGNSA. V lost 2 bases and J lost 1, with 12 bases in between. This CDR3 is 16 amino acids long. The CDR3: CASSLWPGEAKNIQYF. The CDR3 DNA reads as TGTGCCAGCAGCTTATGGCCGGGGGAGGCCAAAAACATTCAGTACTTC.

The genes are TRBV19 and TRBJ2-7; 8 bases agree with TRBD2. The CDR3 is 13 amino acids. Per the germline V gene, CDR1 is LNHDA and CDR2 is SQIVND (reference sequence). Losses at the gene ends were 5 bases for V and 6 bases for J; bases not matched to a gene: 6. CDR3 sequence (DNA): TGTGCCAGTAGTCCAGCGGGAGTACCCGAGCAGTACTTC. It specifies CASSPAGVPEQYF.

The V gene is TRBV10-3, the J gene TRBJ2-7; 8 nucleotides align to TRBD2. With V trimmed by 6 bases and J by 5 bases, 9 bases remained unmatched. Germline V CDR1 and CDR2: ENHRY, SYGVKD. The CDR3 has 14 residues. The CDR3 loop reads CAIRSGRGVHEQYF. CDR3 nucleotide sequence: TGTGCCATCAGGAGCGGGAGAGGAGTCCACGAGCAGTACTTC.

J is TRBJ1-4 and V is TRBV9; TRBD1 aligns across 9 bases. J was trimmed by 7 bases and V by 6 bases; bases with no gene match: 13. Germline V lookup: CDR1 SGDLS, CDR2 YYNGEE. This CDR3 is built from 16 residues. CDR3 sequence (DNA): TGTGCCAGCACCAAGGGGGGGGGACAGGGCTCTGAAAAACTGTTTTTT. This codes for CASTKGGGQGSEKLFF.

CDR3 residues: CASSLQDSPGQPQHF. CDR3 bases: TGTGCCAGTAGTCTCCAGGACAGTCCAGGGCAGCCCCAGCATTTT. V gene TRBV19 combines with J gene TRBJ1-5, with D possibly being TRBD1 (6 bases). The CDR3 totals 15 residues. In germline, CDR1 is LNHDA, CDR2 SQIVND (reference sequence). Trimming removed 5 bases from V and 7 bases from J, with 18 bases in between.

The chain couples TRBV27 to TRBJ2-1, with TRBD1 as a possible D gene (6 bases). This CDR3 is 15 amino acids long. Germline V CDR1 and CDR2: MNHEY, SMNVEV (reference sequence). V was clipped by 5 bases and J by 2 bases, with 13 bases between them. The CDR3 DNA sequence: TGTGCCAGCAGTCCCCTAGGGGGAGCCTACAATGAGCAGTTCTTC. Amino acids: CASSPLGGAYNEQFF.

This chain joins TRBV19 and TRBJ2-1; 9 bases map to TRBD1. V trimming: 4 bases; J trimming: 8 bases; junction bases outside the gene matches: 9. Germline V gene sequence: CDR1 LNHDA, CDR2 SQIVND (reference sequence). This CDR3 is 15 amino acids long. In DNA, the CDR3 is TGTGCCAGTAGTAGGGGGGGGACAGGGACTGATGAGCAGTTCTTC. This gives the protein CASSRGGTGTDEQFF.

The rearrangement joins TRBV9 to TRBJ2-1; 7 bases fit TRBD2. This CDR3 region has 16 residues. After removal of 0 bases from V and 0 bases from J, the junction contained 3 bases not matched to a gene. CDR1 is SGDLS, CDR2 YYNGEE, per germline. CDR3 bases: TGTGCCAGCAGCGTAGTCGGGAGGCCCTCCTACAATGAGCAGTTCTTC. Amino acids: CASSVVGRPSYNEQFF. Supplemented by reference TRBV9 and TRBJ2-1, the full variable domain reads DSGVTQTPKHLITATGQRVTLRCSPRSGDLSVYWYQQSLDQGLQFLIQYYNGEERAKGNILERFSAQQFPDLHSELNLSSLELGDSALYFCASSVVGRPSYNEQFFGPGTRLTVL.

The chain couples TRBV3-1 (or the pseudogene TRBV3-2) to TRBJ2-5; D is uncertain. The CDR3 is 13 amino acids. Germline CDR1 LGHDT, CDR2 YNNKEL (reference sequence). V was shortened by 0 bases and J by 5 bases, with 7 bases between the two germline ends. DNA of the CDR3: TGTGCCAGCAGCCAAGATGCGCGCGAGACCCAGTACTTC. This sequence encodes CASSQDARETQYF.

The CDR3: CAWSVRRGYGELFF. The CDR3 nucleotides are TGTGCCTGGAGTGTACGCAGGGGTTACGGGGAGCTGTTTTTT. The V and J genes are TRBV30 and TRBJ2-2, with a possible D match to TRBD1 (6 bases). CDR1 and CDR2 (germline): GTSNPN, SVGIG (reference sequence). V shed 0 bases and J shed 7 bases, with 12 bases lying between them. The CDR3 is 14 amino acids.

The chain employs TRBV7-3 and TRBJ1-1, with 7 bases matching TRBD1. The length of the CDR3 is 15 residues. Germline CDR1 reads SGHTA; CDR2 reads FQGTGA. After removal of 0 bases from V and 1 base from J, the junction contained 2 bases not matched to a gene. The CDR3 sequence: CASSLTTGPNTEAFF. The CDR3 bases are TGTGCCAGCAGCTTAACGACAGGGCCGAACACTGAAGCTTTCTTT.

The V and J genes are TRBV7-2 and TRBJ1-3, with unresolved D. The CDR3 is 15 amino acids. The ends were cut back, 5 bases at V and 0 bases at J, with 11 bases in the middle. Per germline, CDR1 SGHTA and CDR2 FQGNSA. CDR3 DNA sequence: TGTGCCAGCAGCCAAGGGAGCCTCTCTGGAAACACCATATATTTT. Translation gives CASSQGSLSGNTIYF.

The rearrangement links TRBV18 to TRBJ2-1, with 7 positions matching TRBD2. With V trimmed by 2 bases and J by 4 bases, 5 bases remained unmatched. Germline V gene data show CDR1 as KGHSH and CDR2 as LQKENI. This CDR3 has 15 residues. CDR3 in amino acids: CASSPEGRVYNEQFF. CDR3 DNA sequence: TGTGCCAGCTCACCAGAGGGGAGGGTTTACAATGAGCAGTTCTTC.

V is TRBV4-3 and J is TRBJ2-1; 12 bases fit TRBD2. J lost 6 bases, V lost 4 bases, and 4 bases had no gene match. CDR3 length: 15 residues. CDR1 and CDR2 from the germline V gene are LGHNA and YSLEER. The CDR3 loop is CASSPGTSGRNEQFF. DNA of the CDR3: TGCGCCAGCAGCCCGGGGACTAGCGGGCGCAATGAGCAGTTCTTC.

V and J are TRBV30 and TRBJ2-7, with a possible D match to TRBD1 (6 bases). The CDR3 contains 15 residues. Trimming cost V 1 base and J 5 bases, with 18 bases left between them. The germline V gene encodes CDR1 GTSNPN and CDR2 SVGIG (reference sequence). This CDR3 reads CAWSENTGQTHEQYF. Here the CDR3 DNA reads TGTGCCTGGAGTGAAAACACGGGACAAACCCACGAGCAGTACTTC.

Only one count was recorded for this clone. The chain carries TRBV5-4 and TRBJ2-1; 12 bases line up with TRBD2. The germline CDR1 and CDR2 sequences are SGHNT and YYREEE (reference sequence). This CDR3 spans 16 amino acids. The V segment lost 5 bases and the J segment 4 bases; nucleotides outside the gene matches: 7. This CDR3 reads CASSVTSGSFYNEQFF. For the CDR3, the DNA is TGTGCCAGCAGTGTGACTAGCGGGAGCTTTTACAATGAGCAGTTCTTC.

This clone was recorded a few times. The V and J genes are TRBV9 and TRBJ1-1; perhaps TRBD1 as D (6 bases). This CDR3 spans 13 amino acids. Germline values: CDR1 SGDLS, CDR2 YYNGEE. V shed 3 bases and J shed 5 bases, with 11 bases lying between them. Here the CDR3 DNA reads TGTGCCAGCAGCGAAGGACAGAAAACTGAAGCTTTCTTT. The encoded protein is CASSEGQKTEAFF. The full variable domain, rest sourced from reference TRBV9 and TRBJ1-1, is DSGVTQTPKHLITATGQRVTLRCSPRSGDLSVYWYQQSLDQGLQFLIQYYNGEERAKGNILERFSAQQFPDLHSELNLSSLELGDSALYFCASSEGQKTEAFFGQGTRLTVV.

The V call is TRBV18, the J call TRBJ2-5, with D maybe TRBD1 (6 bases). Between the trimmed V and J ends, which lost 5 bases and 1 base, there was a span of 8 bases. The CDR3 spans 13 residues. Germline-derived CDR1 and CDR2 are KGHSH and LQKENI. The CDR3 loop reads CASSGTTQETQYF. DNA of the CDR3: TGTGCCAGCTCAGGGACAACCCAAGAGACCCAGTACTTC.

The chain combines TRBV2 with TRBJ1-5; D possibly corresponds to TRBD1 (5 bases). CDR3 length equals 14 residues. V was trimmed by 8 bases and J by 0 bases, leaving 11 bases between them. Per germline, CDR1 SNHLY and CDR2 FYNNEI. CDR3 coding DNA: TGTGCCAGCCGGGGGGGGACTAGCAATCAGCCCCAGCATTTT. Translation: CASRGGTSNQPQHF.

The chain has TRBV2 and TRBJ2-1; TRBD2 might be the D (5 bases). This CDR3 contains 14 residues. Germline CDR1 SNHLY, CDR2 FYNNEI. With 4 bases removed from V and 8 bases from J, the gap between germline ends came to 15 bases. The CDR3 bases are TGTGCCAGCAGTGCTGGGAGCGTACAATATGAGCAGTTCTTC. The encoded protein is CASSAGSVQYEQFF. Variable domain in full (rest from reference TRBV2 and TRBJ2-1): EPEVTQTPSHQVTQMGQEVILRCVPISNHLYFYWYRQILGQKVEFLVSFYNNEISEKSEIFDDQFSVERPDGSNFTLKIRSTKLEDSAMYFCASSAGSVQYEQFFGPGTRLTVL.